The 29 T cell receptor beta chains given below trace back to one sample, sequenced in a study of cytomegalovirus exposure and HLA in healthy donors. PCR was performed using 60 Vbeta and 13 Jbeta primers. Only in-frame clones appear in the TCRdb table, and some are missing; sequencing was by immunoSEQ multiplex PCR. Of 200,000 or so clones in the sample, around 86% were seen once. Sequencing was carried out using PBMCs. These receptor sequences come from a man aged 35 to 55 in good health and CMV-seropositive.

The CDR3 region has the DNA TGTGCCAGCGGCCTCTTGAGGGGGGGGGCCGAAGAGACCCAGTACTTC. This codes for CASGLLRGGAEETQYF. The V and J genes are TRBV2 and TRBJ2-5; weak D call: TRBD2 (7 bases). Between the trimmed V and J ends, which lost 8 bases and 3 bases, there was a span of 22 bases. This CDR3 contains 16 residues. Germline V gene data show CDR1 as SNHLY and CDR2 as FYNNEI. Complete variable domain (other parts from reference TRBV2 and TRBJ2-5): EPEVTQTPSHQVTQMGQEVILRCVPISNHLYFYWYRQILGQKVEFLVSFYNNEISEKSEIFDDQFSVERPDGSNFTLKIRSTKLEDSAMYFCASGLLRGGAEETQYFGPGTRLLVL.

V gene TRBV25-1 combines with J gene TRBJ2-1, with 9 bases matching TRBD1. The CDR3 totals 15 residues. V shed 3 bases and J 7 bases; nucleotides not matched to a gene: 7. Germline CDR1 is MGHDK and CDR2 is SYGVNS. The CDR3 DNA is TGTGCCAGCAGTGACCGGGACAGGGTGGGGAATGAGCAGTTCTTC. Translating gives CASSDRDRVGNEQFF.

The chain employs TRBV19 and TRBJ2-5, with 14 bases that match TRBD2. This CDR3 spans 15 amino acids. Germline V CDR1 and CDR2: LNHDA, SQIVND (reference sequence). J lost 3 bases, V lost 5 bases, and 2 bases had no gene match. In DNA form, the CDR3 reads TGTGCCAGTAGTTGGGGACTAGCGGGGGAAGAGACCCAGTACTTC. Translated, it gives CASSWGLAGEETQYF. The full variable domain, with the rest looked up from reference TRBV19 and TRBJ2-5, is DGGITQSPKYLFRKEGQNVTLSCEQNLNHDAMYWYRQDPGQGLRLIYYSQIVNDFQKGDIAEGYSVSREKKESFPLTVTSAQKNPTAFYLCASSWGLAGEETQYFGPGTRLLVL.

The J gene is TRBJ2-1, the V gene TRBV12-5, with TRBD2 identical over 9 bases. This CDR3 has 18 amino acids. Germline V lookup: CDR1 LGHNT, CDR2 FRNRAP. V dropped 5 bases and J dropped 6; count of bases not matched to a gene: 17. The DNA of the CDR3 is TGTGCTAGTGGTAGGTTCGGGGTAGCGGGGGCACGCCTCAATGAGCAGTTCTTC. This translates into CASGRFGVAGARLNEQFF.

The V and J genes are TRBV6-5 and TRBJ2-7, with 9 bases fitting TRBD1. The CDR3 runs 14 residues. Germline trimming cut 4 bases from V and 3 bases from J; bases unmatched to any gene: 4. Germline V CDR1 and CDR2: MNHEY, SVGAGI. CDR3 sequence (DNA): TGTGCCAGCAGTTCCGGGACAGGGCTCTACGAGCAGTACTTC. It translates to CASSSGTGLYEQYF.

CDR3: CASSDWQAHSNVHF. CDR3 bases: TGTGCCAGCAGTGATTGGCAGGCACACTCTAACGTCCACTTT. V usage is TRBV6-1 and J usage is TRBJ1-6; D gene unclear. CDR1 and CDR2 from the germline V gene are MNHNS and SASEGT. The CDR3 extends over 14 amino acids. V lost 3 bases, J lost 17 bases, and 20 bases lay in between.

In this sample, this clone turned up once. The chain joins TRBV7-2 to TRBJ2-5, with 10 bases fitting TRBD2. Trimming took 3 bases from V and 5 from J; bases not matched to a gene: 9. CDR3 length: 16 residues. Germline CDR1 reads SGHTA; CDR2 reads FQGNSA. The CDR3 bases are TGTGCCAGCAGCTTCCCAGCGGGGGGGGCCCTTGAGACCCAGTACTTC. It yields the protein CASSFPAGGALETQYF.

The chain joins TRBV4-3 to TRBJ1-1; D remains ambiguous. The V gene lost 1 base and the J gene lost 4 bases, with 10 bases spanning the gap. This CDR3 comprises 14 residues. Germline lookup yields CDR1 LGHNA and CDR2 YSLEER. In DNA, the CDR3 is TGCGCCAGCAGCCAAGGGAGGGTGAGCACTGAAGCTTTCTTT. It is translated as CASSQGRVSTEAFF.

The CDR3 is CASSYPKQGGNTEAFF. DNA of the CDR3: TGTGCCAGCAGTTACCCGAAACAGGGGGGGAACACTGAAGCTTTCTTT. V usage is TRBV6-6 and J usage is TRBJ1-1; 8 bases are shared with TRBD1. Per germline, CDR1 MNHNY and CDR2 SVGAGI (reference sequence). This CDR3 spans 16 amino acids. J lost 1 base, V lost 2 bases, and 6 bases had no gene match.

V and J are TRBV7-3 and TRBJ1-2, with D tentatively TRBD1 (5 bases). CDR1 is SGHTA, CDR2 FQGTGA, per germline. Trimming took off 4 bases at V and 4 bases at J, with 16 bases between the two ends. The CDR3 is 15 residues long. The CDR3 is CASSSGRGIGYGYTF. For the CDR3, the DNA is TGTGCCAGCAGCTCGGGGCGGGGAATCGGCTATGGCTACACCTTC.

The gene calls are TRBV12-2 and TRBJ2-3; TRBD2, the table's D call, lacks a check against the DNA. TRBV12-2 is noted as a pseudogene. The CDR3 length is 15 residues. The CDR3 loop reads CASRSSPSGDPTQYF. For the CDR3, the DNA is TGTGCAAGTCGCTCGAGTCCCTCGGGGGACCCGACGCAGTATTTT.

This chain links TRBV9 with TRBJ2-2, with 11 bases matching TRBD1. Trimming took 0 bases from V and 3 from J; bases not matched to a gene: 1. The germline V gene encodes CDR1 SGDLS and CDR2 YYNGEE. CDR3 length: 16 amino acids. The CDR3 DNA is TGTGCCAGCAGCGTAGGGGACAGGGGGGACACCGGGGAGCTGTTTTTT. Its protein is CASSVGDRGDTGELFF.

V is TRBV11-2 and J is TRBJ1-5; no definite D call. From germline, CDR1 is SGHAT and CDR2 FQNNGV. V lost 0 bases and J 2 bases, leaving 5 bases between the germline ends. CDR3 length: 14 residues. CDR3 in amino acids: CASSLDGGNQPQHF. CDR3 sequence (DNA): TGTGCCAGCAGCTTAGATGGAGGCAATCAGCCCCAGCATTTT.

This clone was recorded only once. The genes are TRBV7-2 and TRBJ2-5; 10 nucleotides match TRBD1. The CDR3 is made up of 15 amino acids. With V trimmed by 5 bases and J by 4 bases, 7 bases remained unmatched. CDR1 and CDR2 from the germline V gene are SGHTA and FQGNSA. The CDR3 DNA sequence: TGTGCCAGCAGCCAACCGGGACAGGGGATAGAGACCCAGTACTTC. Translation gives CASSQPGQGIETQYF.

The count of this clone is one. This rearrangement joins TRBV6-5 to TRBJ1-2, with TRBD1 as a possible D gene (5 bases). The germline V and J ends were trimmed by 5 bases and 4 bases, with 17 bases remaining between them. Germline loops: CDR1 MNHEY, CDR2 SVGAGI. The CDR3 length is 15 residues. CDR3 coding DNA: TGTGCCAGCAGTCCCCAGGGTCATGGGGTCTATGGCTACACCTTC. This translates into CASSPQGHGVYGYTF.

J is TRBJ2-4 and V is TRBV18, with TRBD2 identical over 7 bases. This CDR3 region has 16 residues. The trim removed 4 bases at V and 1 base at J, leaving 7 bases unmatched. Germline V CDR1 and CDR2: KGHSH, LQKENI. CDR3 bases: TGTGCCAGCTCACTTCGAGGGCGGGAGGCCAAAAACATTCAGTACTTC. Amino acid sequence: CASSLRGREAKNIQYF.

This chain connects TRBV7-6 to TRBJ2-7; TRBD1 might be the D (6 bases). The CDR3 consists of 13 residues. V shed 5 bases and J shed 1 base, with 9 bases lying between them. CDR1 SGHVS and CDR2 FNYEAQ come from the germline V gene. The CDR3 sequence: CASSPDSSYEQYF. The CDR3 nucleotides are TGTGCCAGCAGCCCGGACAGTTCCTACGAGCAGTACTTC. Filled out from reference TRBV7-6 and TRBJ2-7, the complete variable domain reads GAGVSQSPRYKVTKRGQDVALRCDPISGHVSLYWYRQALGQGPEFLTYFNYEAQQDKSGLPNDRFSAERPEGSISTLTIQRTEQRDSAMYRCASSPDSSYEQYFGPGTRLTVT.

This rearrangement joins TRBV27 to TRBJ2-5; the D is unclear. Looked up from germline, CDR1 is MNHEY and CDR2 is SMNVEV (reference sequence). This CDR3 has 14 amino acids. V lost 2 bases, J lost 2 bases, and 9 bases lay in between. The chain's CDR3 is CASSLVGPQETQYF. As DNA, the CDR3 is TGTGCCAGCAGTTTAGTGGGCCCTCAAGAGACCCAGTACTTC.

The genes are TRBV27 and TRBJ2-1; a possible D gene is TRBD2 (6 bases). The V gene lost 2 bases and the J gene lost 7 bases, with 12 bases spanning the gap. CDR1 and CDR2 (germline): MNHEY, SMNVEV (reference sequence). This CDR3 spans 14 amino acids. The CDR3 loop is CASSLGGRGNEQFF. CDR3 DNA sequence: TGTGCCAGCAGTTTAGGAGGGCGCGGTAATGAGCAGTTCTTC.

The chain has TRBV5-4 and TRBJ2-7, with 8 nucleotides matching TRBD2. The CDR3 runs to 15 residues. Trimming removed 1 base from V and 4 bases from J; junction bases left unmatched: 7. Germline V CDR1 and CDR2: SGHNT, YYREEE (reference sequence). The CDR3 here is CASSLQTGGPYEQYF. The CDR3 DNA sequence: TGTGCCAGCAGCTTGCAGACGGGGGGGCCGTACGAGCAGTACTTC.

The chain joins TRBV19 to TRBJ1-1, with 7 positions matching TRBD1. J was trimmed by 7 bases and V by 4 bases; bases with no gene match: 9. CDR1 and CDR2 (germline): LNHDA, SQIVND (reference sequence). This CDR3 is built from 14 residues. CDR3 loop: CASSTATGQNEAFF. The CDR3 DNA follows: TGTGCCAGTAGTACCGCGACAGGGCAGAATGAAGCTTTCTTT.

The chain joins TRBV18 to TRBJ2-2; D is perhaps TRBD2 (7 bases). The CDR3 sequence is 15 residues long. Germline CDR1 is KGHSH and CDR2 is LQKENI. Trimming cost V 3 bases and J 6 bases, with 14 bases left between them. The CDR3 DNA reads as TGTGCCAGCTCACCCCCCGGGGGGCCCTCCGGGGAGCTGTTTTTT. It specifies CASSPPGGPSGELFF.

The chain combines TRBV15 with TRBJ2-5, with a weak D call TRBD1 (6 bases). The germline CDR1 and CDR2 sequences are LNHNV and YYDKDF (reference sequence). The CDR3 runs 14 residues. With 1 base removed from V and 5 bases from J, the gap between germline ends came to 11 bases. The CDR3 region has the DNA TGTGCCACCAGCAGAGGGACAGTGGTGGAGACCCAGTACTTC. It codes for CATSRGTVVETQYF. Based on the CDR3 plus reference TRBV15 and TRBJ2-5, the full variable domain is DAMVIQNPRYQVTQFGKPVTLSCSQTLNHNVMYWYQQKSSQAPKLLFHYYDKDFNNEADTPDNFQSRRPNTSFCFLDIRSPGLGDTAMYLCATSRGTVVETQYFGPGTRLLVL.

The table lists this clone with a count of one. The CDR3 nucleotides are TGTGCCAGCAGGCCGGGGGGTTCCTACAATGAGCAGTTCTTC. Protein: CASRPGGSYNEQFF. The V and J genes are TRBV7-3 and TRBJ2-1; TRBD2 matches 7 bases. The CDR3 covers 14 residues. The V segment lost 6 bases and the J segment 1 base; nucleotides outside the gene matches: 3. Germline V gives CDR1 SGHTA, CDR2 FQGTGA.

The genes are TRBV5-4 and TRBJ2-7; a weak D match, TRBD2 (6 bases). Trimming shortened V by 4 bases and J by 7 bases, and 18 bases separated the two germline ends. The CDR3 sequence is 14 residues long. Germline loops: CDR1 SGHNT, CDR2 YYREEE (reference sequence). The CDR3 DNA reads TGTGCCAGCAGCCGCCGAGACGGACTACGAGAGCAGTACTTC. Translation gives CASSRRDGLREQYF.

The V and J genes are TRBV7-6 and TRBJ2-1, with TRBD2 matching over 12 bases. The germline gives CDR1 SGHVS, CDR2 FNYEAQ. The V gene end was trimmed by 9 bases and the J gene end by 3 bases; junction bases not matched to a gene: 3. This CDR3 has 14 amino acids. The CDR3 nucleotides read TGTGCCAGTTCACTAGCGGGGGGCTACAATGAGCAGTTCTTC. It codes for CASSLAGGYNEQFF.

V usage is TRBV5-4 and J usage is TRBJ1-2; 7 bases map to TRBD1. This CDR3 has 13 residues. The junction had 9 bases not matched to a gene; V was cut back by 6 bases and J by 7 bases. Germline CDR1 and CDR2: SGHNT and YYREEE (reference sequence). The CDR3 nucleotides read TGTGCCAGCAAGGGGGCAGCGGCCGCTGGCTACACCTTC. It encodes CASKGAAAAGYTF.

The chain recombines TRBV27 with TRBJ1-5; TRBD1 matches 7 bases. The CDR3 runs to 16 residues. J gave up 4 bases and V 6 bases, and 12 bases lay outside the gene matches. CDR1 and CDR2 from the germline V gene are MNHEY and SMNVEV (reference sequence). The CDR3 spells CASSSLTTGSNQPQHF. CDR3 in DNA: TGTGCCAGCAGCTCACTCACGACAGGGAGTAATCAGCCCCAGCATTTT.

The CDR3 DNA follows: TGCGCCAGCAGCCAAGTTGCGACAAGCTCCTACAATGAGCAGTTCTTC. Amino acid sequence: CASSQVATSSYNEQFF. This chain joins TRBV4-3 and TRBJ2-1; no firm D call. From germline, CDR1 is LGHNA and CDR2 YSLEER. V lost 1 base and J lost 0, with 10 bases in between. This CDR3 spans 16 amino acids.